These T cell receptor beta chains were read from a single sample in a study of cytomegalovirus exposure and HLA in healthy donors. TCRdb keeps only in-frame clones here, not all; method: immunoSEQ multiplex PCR. The sample has 150,000 to 200,000 clones, roughly 81% seen once. Sequencing was carried out using PBMCs. The receptors derive from a girl between 5 and 17 years old in good health and CMV-seropositive. Both conserved end residues are part of each CDR3. Fields, in order: V gene, J gene, CDR3 protein.

>TRBV6-5|TRBJ1-1
CATHRTGGNTEAFF
>TRBV7-2|TRBJ1-2
CASSLGSLDYGYTF
>TRBV19|TRBJ1-4
CASSNGQGTNEKLFF
>TRBV6-6|TRBJ1-1
CASSYGTGGPEAFF
>TRBV6-1|TRBJ2-1
CAGQLTSSYNEQFF
>TRBV7-8|TRBJ1-1
CASSFSLEGAWTEAFF
>TRBV5-1|TRBJ2-3
CASSGAGAPDTQYF
>TRBV5-1|TRBJ2-5
CASSSGGAGQETQYF
>TRBV14|TRBJ1-1
CASSQAGMNTEAFF
>TRBV15|TRBJ2-7
CATSSGQTGGYEQYF
>TRBV11-1|TRBJ1-1
CASSPGQGGTEAFF
>TRBV10-2|TRBJ2-5
CASSERGRETQYF
>TRBV2|TRBJ2-7
CASSELVAGGEQYF
>TRBV15|TRBJ1-2
CATSRARGRTTISSNYGYTF
>TRBV19|TRBJ1-6
CASSVRSGVKVLSPLHF
>TRBV29-1|TRBJ1-2
CSVEDRGQRDGYTF
>TRBV29-1|NA
CSVESGQQTSYEQYF
>TRBV9|TRBJ2-7
CASSVERNEQYF
>TRBV7-2|TRBJ1-2
CASSSYQGIHGYTF
>TRBV9|TRBJ2-3
CASSVGGGSTDTQYF